A single sample is the source of the 16 T cell receptor beta chains below, sequenced in a study of T cell responses to AZD1222 COVID-19 vaccine. Clones were sequenced by immunoSEQ multiplex PCR, and TCRdb holds only the in-frame ones, with some missing. Counted here are 130,000 to 150,000 clones, 90% to 95% occurring once; the ten biggest clones make up under 1.5%. This specimen was peripheral blood, taken on day 0 of AZD1222 vaccination. The receptors shown here come from an adult in good health.

The J gene is TRBJ1-5, the V gene TRBV19, with 7 bases fitting TRBD1. Unmatched junction bases numbered 12, after V lost 5 bases and J lost 2 bases. The CDR3 totals 17 residues. Germline CDR1 reads LNHDA; CDR2 reads SQIVND (reference sequence). This CDR3 is CASSPWTGLAGNQPQHF. The CDR3 coding sequence is TGTGCCAGTAGTCCATGGACAGGCCTAGCTGGCAATCAGCCCCAGCATTTT.

The J gene is TRBJ1-1, the V gene TRBV19; D not certain. The ends were cut back, 6 bases at V and 9 bases at J, with 20 bases in the middle. Germline lookup yields CDR1 LNHDA and CDR2 SQIVND (reference sequence). The CDR3 runs to 14 residues. CDR3 region: CASRETGRALKAFF. In DNA, the CDR3 is TGTGCCAGTAGGGAGACGGGCAGAGCCTTGAAAGCTTTCTTT. Full variable domain (missing parts from reference TRBV19 and TRBJ1-1): DGGITQSPKYLFRKEGQNVTLSCEQNLNHDAMYWYRQDPGQGLRLIYYSQIVNDFQKGDIAEGYSVSREKKESFPLTVTSAQKNPTAFYLCASRETGRALKAFFGQGTRLTVV.

This clone was seen repeatedly, ten times or more. At one boundary the junction diverges from the germline segment, which might be a read error. The chain employs TRBV11-3 and TRBJ1-2; D may be TRBD1 (5 bases). Germline lookup yields CDR1 SGHNT and CDR2 YENEEA. The CDR3 is 16 amino acids. This chain's CDR3 is CASSLEGRGSNYGYTF. Here the CDR3 DNA reads TGTGCCAGCAGCCTAGAGGGGAGGGGATCCAACTATGGCTACACCTTC. The full variable domain, completed using reference TRBV11-3 and TRBJ1-2, is EAGVVQSPRYKIIEKKQPVAFWCNPISGHNTLYWYLQNLGQGPELLIRYENEEAVDDSQLPKDRFSAERLKGVDSTLKIQPAELGDSAVYLCASSLEGRGSNYGYTFGSGTRLTVV.

The chain joins TRBV5-1 to TRBJ2-2, with unresolved D. The CDR3 has 15 amino acids. The germline CDR1 and CDR2 sequences are SGHRS and YFSETQ. Trimming removed 0 bases from V and 3 bases from J, with 9 bases in between. DNA of the CDR3: TGCGCCAGCAGCTTGGAGGGATTGGACACCGGGGAGCTGTTTTTT. Residues: CASSLEGLDTGELFF.

In its sample, this clone was seen a few times. Relative to the germline gene, one junction end is altered; a read error may explain this. This chain joins TRBV11-3 and TRBJ2-1; no reliable D call. CDR3 length equals 12 residues. From germline, CDR1 is SGHNT and CDR2 YENEEA. This CDR3 reads CASSLETSEQFF. CDR3 coding DNA: TGTGCCAGCAGCCTAGAAACGTCTGAGCAGTTCTTC.

The sample holds one count of this clone. The rearrangement uses TRBV4-1 and TRBJ2-7; 9 bases fit TRBD1. The germline V gene has CDR1 MGHRA and CDR2 YSYEKL. The CDR3 loop spans 17 amino acids. J gave up 6 bases and V 4 bases, and 16 bases lay outside the gene matches. CDR3 loop: CASSPVIIRDRVSEQYF. CDR3 sequence (DNA): TGCGCCAGCAGCCCAGTAATAATCCGGGACAGGGTATCCGAGCAGTACTTC.

The chain links TRBV11-3 to TRBJ2-5; D possibly corresponds to TRBD2 (7 bases). The V end lost 4 bases, the J end lost 5 bases, and 14 bases lay between the germline ends. Germline values: CDR1 SGHNT, CDR2 YENEEA. The CDR3 is 14 amino acids. CDR3 sequence (DNA): TGTGCCAGCAGCTCTAGGACTAGGGGGGAGACCCAGTACTTC. Amino acid sequence: CASSSRTRGETQYF.

The CDR3 DNA is TGTGCCAGCAGCTACGGGGGTTTCGGCTACACCTTC. As protein: CASSYGGFGYTF. The rearrangement links TRBV7-2 to TRBJ1-2, with a possible D match to TRBD1 (5 bases). CDR3 length equals 12 residues. Germline V gene lookup returns CDR1 SGHTA and CDR2 FQGNSA. V dropped 4 bases and J dropped 8 bases, with 11 bases sitting between them.

The chain carries TRBV10-3 and TRBJ2-2; 10 nucleotides line up with TRBD1. Germline V gene lookup returns CDR1 ENHRY and CDR2 SYGVKD. The CDR3 is 15 amino acids. V trimming: 6 bases; J trimming: 5 bases; junction bases outside the gene matches: 6. Here the CDR3 DNA reads TGTGCCATCAGCGACAGGGGGCGATCGACCGGGGAGCTGTTTTTT. It translates to CAISDRGRSTGELFF.

V and J are TRBV9 and TRBJ2-6, with D tentatively TRBD1 or TRBD2 (5 bases each). Deletions cut 3 bases from V and 5 bases from J, with 12 bases between. The CDR3 length is 15 residues. The germline V gene encodes CDR1 SGDLS and CDR2 YYNGEE. CDR3 DNA sequence: TGTGCCAGCAGCGCTTTGGGGGAAAGGGCCAACGTCCTGACTTTC. Its translation is CASSALGERANVLTF.

This chain links TRBV5-1 with TRBJ2-7; D call uncertain. The CDR3 extends over 17 amino acids. Per germline, CDR1 SGHRS and CDR2 YFSETQ. V was clipped by 4 bases and J by 2 bases, with 22 bases between them. The CDR3 spells CASSPSLWEERPYEQYF. Here the CDR3 DNA reads TGCGCCAGCAGCCCTTCCCTATGGGAAGAAAGGCCCTACGAGCAGTACTTC.

The chain uses TRBV3-1 (or the pseudogene TRBV3-2) and TRBJ2-1; D may correspond to TRBD1 or TRBD2 (6 bases each). Trimming shortened V by 4 bases and J by 6 bases, and 13 bases separated the two germline ends. The CDR3 extends over 14 amino acids. In germline, CDR1 is LGHDT, CDR2 YNNKEL (reference sequence). The CDR3 protein is CASSPPGAINEQFF. The CDR3 bases are TGTGCCAGCAGCCCCCCGGGGGCCATCAATGAGCAGTTCTTC.

The chain recombines TRBV30 with TRBJ2-1; 10 bases match TRBD2. Germline V gene data show CDR1 as GTSNPN and CDR2 as SVGIG (reference sequence). The J segment lost 10 bases and the V segment lost 4 bases, leaving 13 bases of the junction unmatched. The CDR3 has 15 residues. CDR3 protein: CAWTGRASGRKEQFF. The DNA for the CDR3 is TGTGCCTGGACCGGGCGGGCTAGCGGGAGAAAGGAGCAGTTCTTC.

Comment on this clone: The junction departs from the called germline gene at one end, perhaps through a read error. The chain combines TRBV7-9 with TRBJ2-7; D is possibly TRBD1 (5 bases). Germline V gives CDR1 SEHNR, CDR2 FQNEAQ (reference sequence). The CDR3 totals 13 residues. Here the CDR3 DNA reads TGTGCCAGCAGTTTAGGGGTGGTGTACGAGCAGTACTTC. Protein product: CASSLGVVYEQYF.

The chain carries TRBV4-3 and TRBJ1-5; no reliable D call. Germline V gene lookup returns CDR1 LGHNA and CDR2 YSLEER. V shed 0 bases and J shed 7 bases, with 7 bases lying between them. This CDR3 is built from 13 residues. The CDR3 nucleotides read TGCGCCAGCAGCCAAGATCGGGTCCAGCCCCAGCATTTT. Translated: CASSQDRVQPQHF.

The rearrangement joins TRBV6-6 to TRBJ2-2; D is ambiguous. The CDR3 has 15 amino acids. Trimming took off 6 bases at V and 4 bases at J, with 15 bases between the two ends. Germline V gene data show CDR1 as MNHNY and CDR2 as SVGAGI (reference sequence). The DNA of the CDR3 is TGTGCCAGCAGCGCCCTATCCGGAGCCACCGGGGAGCTGTTTTTT. Residues: CASSALSGATGELFF.